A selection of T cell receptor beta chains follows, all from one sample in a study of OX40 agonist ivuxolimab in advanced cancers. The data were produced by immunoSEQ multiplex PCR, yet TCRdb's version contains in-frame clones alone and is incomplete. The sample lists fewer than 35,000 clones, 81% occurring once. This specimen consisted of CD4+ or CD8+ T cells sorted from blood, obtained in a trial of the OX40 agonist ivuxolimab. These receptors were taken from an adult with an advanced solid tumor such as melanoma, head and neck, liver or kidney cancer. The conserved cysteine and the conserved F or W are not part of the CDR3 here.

CDR3: ASSPPPHGQVYEQY
J: TRBJ2-7
V: TRBV18

CDR3: ASSIDVAGEKYNEQF
J: TRBJ2-1
V: TRBV19

CDR3: ASSAMGLAGDEQF
J: TRBJ2-1
V: TRBV9

CDR3: ASSAWAQGRYEQY
J: TRBJ2-7
V: TRBV6-1

CDR3: ASSLRQGYGYT
J: TRBJ1-2
V: TRBV6-1

CDR3: ASSRARDEKAF
J: TRBJ1-1
V: TRBV7-8

CDR3: ASSLTGGWDTEAF
J: TRBJ1-1
V: TRBV7-8

CDR3: ASSTGLRTGGSGTEAF
J: TRBJ1-1
V: TRBV19

CDR3: ASSSQGATVSSPLH
J: TRBJ1-6
V: TRBV2

CDR3: ASSLQGRANEKLF
J: TRBJ1-4
V: TRBV7-2